The rows below give T cell receptor beta chains drawn from one sample of a study of cytomegalovirus exposure and HLA in healthy donors. Clones were read by immunoSEQ multiplex PCR, and TCRdb kept only the in-frame ones, dropping some. The table includes about 210,000 clones, about 81% detected once. The sample comprised PBMCs. Receptors were obtained from a man aged 35 to 55 in good health and CMV-seropositive. The CDR3 runs from the conserved cysteine through the conserved F or W. Fields, in order: D gene, clone size, V gene, J gene, CDR3 protein, CDR3 DNA. The D gene is left open where the match is weak. Clone size is not always given. Where it is, it says once, few, many or a class for expanded clones.

d_call: NA; clone_size: once; v_call: TRBV1; j_call: TRBJ1-4; cdr3_aa: CTSSQADEKLFF; cdr3_nt: TGCACCAGCAGCCAGGCGGATGAAAAACTGTTTTTT
d_call: NA; clone_size: NA; v_call: TRBV7-2; j_call: TRBJ2-5; cdr3_aa: CASSLSGQQPETQYF; cdr3_nt: TGTGCCAGCAGCTTATCAGGGCAGCAACCAGAGACCCAGTACTTC
d_call: NA; clone_size: NA; v_call: TRBV7-9; j_call: TRBJ1-1; cdr3_aa: CASSPRGGGTEAFF; cdr3_nt: TGTGCCAGCAGCCCCCGGGGAGGCGGGACTGAAGCTTTCTTT
d_call: TRBD2; clone_size: NA; v_call: TRBV7-9; j_call: TRBJ2-1; cdr3_aa: CASSGLAGGDNEQFF; cdr3_nt: TGTGCCAGCAGCGGACTAGCGGGAGGGGATAATGAGCAGTTCTTC
d_call: NA; clone_size: NA; v_call: TRBV2; j_call: TRBJ1-5; cdr3_aa: CASRGRGSQHF; cdr3_nt: TGTGCCAGCCGAGGAAGGGGGTCCCAGCATTTT
d_call: NA; clone_size: NA; v_call: TRBV27; j_call: TRBJ2-7; cdr3_aa: CASSFSGSEQYF; cdr3_nt: TGTGCCAGCAGTTTTTCAGGGTCCGAGCAGTACTTC
d_call: NA; clone_size: NA; v_call: TRBV4-1; j_call: TRBJ1-5; cdr3_aa: CASSQDLPGNQPQHF; cdr3_nt: TGCGCCAGCAGCCAAGATCTCCCCGGCAATCAGCCCCAGCATTTT
d_call: TRBD1; clone_size: NA; v_call: TRBV7-3; j_call: TRBJ1-1; cdr3_aa: CASSLGSRQGMNTEAFF; cdr3_nt: TGTGCCAGCAGCTTAGGGTCACGACAGGGTATGAACACTGAAGCTTTCTTT
d_call: TRBD2; clone_size: NA; v_call: TRBV10-3; j_call: TRBJ2-1; cdr3_aa: CAISESAGGPIDEQFF; cdr3_nt: TGTGCCATCAGTGAGTCCGCGGGAGGGCCGATCGATGAGCAGTTCTTC
d_call: NA; clone_size: NA; v_call: TRBV5-8; j_call: TRBJ1-2; cdr3_aa: CASSLSIGSGYTF; cdr3_nt: TGTGCCAGCAGCTTGAGTATAGGGAGCGGCTACACCTTC
d_call: NA; clone_size: NA; v_call: TRBV29-1; j_call: TRBJ2-3; cdr3_aa: CSVTRTDTQYF; cdr3_nt: TGCAGCGTCACACGCACAGATACGCAGTATTTT
d_call: NA; clone_size: NA; v_call: TRBV4-2; j_call: TRBJ2-7; cdr3_aa: CASSPRPTVPTVQYF; cdr3_nt: TGTGCCAGCAGCCCCCGCCCAACCGTCCCCACAGTGCAGTACTTC
d_call: NA; clone_size: NA; v_call: TRBV30; j_call: TRBJ1-5; cdr3_aa: CAWSVRTTNQPQHF; cdr3_nt: TGTGCCTGGAGTGTAAGGACAACAAATCAGCCCCAGCATTTT
d_call: NA; clone_size: NA; v_call: TRBV4-2; j_call: TRBJ2-3; cdr3_aa: CASSQGGRNTQYF; cdr3_nt: TGTGCCAGCAGCCAAGGGGGGAGGAATACGCAGTATTTT
d_call: NA; clone_size: NA; v_call: TRBV15; j_call: TRBJ1-5; cdr3_aa: CATSTTGSQPQHF; cdr3_nt: TGTGCCACCAGCACGACGGGGAGCCAGCCCCAGCATTTT
d_call: TRBD1; clone_size: NA; v_call: TRBV6-5; j_call: TRBJ1-1; cdr3_aa: CASSYGQGVRSTEAFF; cdr3_nt: TGTGCCAGCAGTTACGGGCAGGGGGTACGGAGCACTGAAGCTTTCTTT
d_call: TRBD2; clone_size: NA; v_call: TRBV30; j_call: TRBJ2-3; cdr3_aa: CARRLAGVADTQYF; cdr3_nt: TGTGCCCGAAGACTAGCGGGAGTTGCAGATACGCAGTATTTT
d_call: NA; clone_size: NA; v_call: TRBV28; j_call: TRBJ1-2; cdr3_aa: CASSLRGGIANYGYTF; cdr3_nt: TGTGCCAGCAGTTTAAGGGGTGGTATAGCTAACTATGGCTACACCTTC
d_call: TRBD2; clone_size: NA; v_call: TRBV27; j_call: TRBJ2-7; cdr3_aa: CASPAGTPSYEQYF; cdr3_nt: TGTGCCAGCCCAGCGGGGACCCCCTCCTACGAGCAGTACTTC
d_call: TRBD2; clone_size: NA; v_call: TRBV11-2; j_call: TRBJ2-1; cdr3_aa: CASSLPGLAGHEQFF; cdr3_nt: TGTGCCAGCAGCTTACCGGGACTAGCGGGTCATGAGCAGTTCTTC
d_call: NA; clone_size: NA; v_call: TRBV5-6; j_call: TRBJ2-7; cdr3_aa: CASSPGQLRYEQYF; cdr3_nt: TGTGCCAGCAGCCCCGGACAGTTGCGGTACGAGCAGTACTTC
d_call: TRBD1; clone_size: once; v_call: TRBV13; j_call: TRBJ1-2; cdr3_aa: CASSYTGVEGYTF; cdr3_nt: TGTGCCAGCAGCTATACAGGGGTAGAGGGCTACACCTTC
d_call: TRBD1; clone_size: NA; v_call: TRBV9; j_call: TRBJ2-7; cdr3_aa: CASSVGPGQRLGDPYEQYF; cdr3_nt: TGTGCCAGCAGCGTGGGCCCGGGACAGCGTCTTGGTGACCCCTACGAGCAGTACTTC
d_call: TRBD2; clone_size: few; v_call: TRBV5-1; j_call: TRBJ2-5; cdr3_aa: CASRPAIAGKETQYF; cdr3_nt: TGCGCCAGCAGACCAGCCATAGCGGGGAAAGAGACCCAGTACTTC
d_call: NA; clone_size: once; v_call: TRBV6-1; j_call: TRBJ2-7; cdr3_aa: CASSEVQATSYEQYF; cdr3_nt: TGTGCCAGCAGTGAGGTGCAGGCCACCTCATACGAGCAGTACTTC
d_call: NA; clone_size: NA; v_call: TRBV7-3; j_call: TRBJ2-2; cdr3_aa: CASSLGTGELFF; cdr3_nt: TGTGCCAGCAGCCTAGGAACCGGGGAGCTGTTTTTT
d_call: NA; clone_size: few; v_call: TRBV6-6; j_call: TRBJ1-2; cdr3_aa: CASSYAQGTLGGYTF; cdr3_nt: TGTGCCAGCAGTTACGCGCAGGGAACCCTTGGCGGCTACACCTTC
d_call: TRBD2; clone_size: NA; v_call: TRBV4-1; j_call: TRBJ2-1; cdr3_aa: CASSPPLAGHYNEQFF; cdr3_nt: TGCGCCAGCAGCCCTCCCCTAGCGGGGCACTACAATGAGCAGTTCTTC
d_call: TRBD2; clone_size: few; v_call: TRBV7-3; j_call: TRBJ2-2; cdr3_aa: CASSPPASGRGGELFF; cdr3_nt: TGTGCCAGCAGCCCCCCGGCTAGCGGGAGGGGCGGGGAGCTGTTTTTT
d_call: NA; clone_size: NA; v_call: TRBV30; j_call: TRBJ2-1; cdr3_aa: CAWSGGTENYNEQFF; cdr3_nt: TGTGCCTGGAGTGGGGGGACTGAAAATTACAATGAGCAGTTCTTC
d_call: TRBD1; clone_size: NA; v_call: TRBV7-2; j_call: TRBJ1-1; cdr3_aa: CASSFTGEAFF; cdr3_nt: TGTGCCAGCAGCTTTACAGGGGAGGCTTTCTTT
d_call: NA; clone_size: NA; v_call: TRBV6-1; j_call: TRBJ2-1; cdr3_aa: CASRASSDEQFF; cdr3_nt: TGTGCCAGCAGGGCTAGTTCCGATGAGCAGTTCTTC
d_call: NA; clone_size: NA; v_call: TRBV5-1; j_call: TRBJ1-1; cdr3_aa: CASSWAGTEAFF; cdr3_nt: TGCGCCAGCAGCTGGGCCGGCACTGAAGCTTTCTTT
d_call: TRBD1; clone_size: NA; v_call: TRBV6-1; j_call: TRBJ2-3; cdr3_aa: CASSLRTGGADTQYF; cdr3_nt: TGTGCCAGCAGTTTGCGGACAGGGGGAGCAGATACGCAGTATTTT
d_call: TRBD2; clone_size: NA; v_call: TRBV19; j_call: TRBJ2-3; cdr3_aa: CASSPGLAASTDTQYF; cdr3_nt: TGTGCCAGTAGCCCGGGACTAGCTGCTAGCACAGATACGCAGTATTTT
d_call: NA; clone_size: NA; v_call: TRBV30; j_call: TRBJ2-1; cdr3_aa: CAWSVSGSEQFF; cdr3_nt: TGTGCCTGGAGTGTTTCCGGGAGTGAGCAGTTCTTC
d_call: NA; clone_size: few; v_call: TRBV6-5; j_call: TRBJ1-1; cdr3_aa: CASSEGDSAEAFF; cdr3_nt: TGTGCCAGCAGCGAGGGGGATTCGGCTGAAGCTTTCTTT
d_call: TRBD2; clone_size: few; v_call: TRBV11-1; j_call: TRBJ2-3; cdr3_aa: CASSQGLDPRDTQYF; cdr3_nt: TGTGCCAGCAGCCAGGGACTAGATCCACGAGATACGCAGTATTTT
d_call: NA; clone_size: NA; v_call: TRBV7-9; j_call: TRBJ1-2; cdr3_aa: CASSKDGVYGYTF; cdr3_nt: TGTGCCAGCAGCAAAGACGGAGTTTATGGCTACACCTTC
d_call: TRBD2; clone_size: NA; v_call: TRBV10-3; j_call: TRBJ2-1; cdr3_aa: CAAGELYNEQFF; cdr3_nt: TGTGCCGCGGGGGAGCTGTACAATGAGCAGTTCTTC
d_call: TRBD1; clone_size: NA; v_call: TRBV19; j_call: TRBJ1-2; cdr3_aa: CASSIWQGESYTF; cdr3_nt: TGTGCCAGTAGTATTTGGCAGGGGGAGAGCTACACCTTC
d_call: TRBD1; clone_size: NA; v_call: TRBV4-1; j_call: TRBJ2-3; cdr3_aa: CASSQASTGGLVTDTQYF; cdr3_nt: TGCGCCAGCAGCCAAGCGAGCACAGGGGGCTTGGTCACAGATACGCAGTATTTT